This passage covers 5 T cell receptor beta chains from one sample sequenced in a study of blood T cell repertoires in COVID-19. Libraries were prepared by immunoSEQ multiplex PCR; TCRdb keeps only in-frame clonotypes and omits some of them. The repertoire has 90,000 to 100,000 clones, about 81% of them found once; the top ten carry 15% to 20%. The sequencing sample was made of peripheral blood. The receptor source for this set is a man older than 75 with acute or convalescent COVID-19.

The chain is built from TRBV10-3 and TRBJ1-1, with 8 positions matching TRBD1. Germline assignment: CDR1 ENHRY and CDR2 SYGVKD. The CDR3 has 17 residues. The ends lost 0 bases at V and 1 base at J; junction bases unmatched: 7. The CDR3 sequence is CAISESMGTGKNTEAFF. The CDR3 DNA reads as TGTGCCATCAGTGAGTCGATGGGGACAGGAAAGAACACTGAAGCTTTCTTT.

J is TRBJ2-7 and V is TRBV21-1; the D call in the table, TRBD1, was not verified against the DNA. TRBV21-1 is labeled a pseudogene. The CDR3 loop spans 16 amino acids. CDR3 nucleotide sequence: TGTGCCAGCAGCAAAGCGTACAGGACGCACATCTACGAGCAGTACTTC. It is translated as CASSKAYRTHIYEQYF.

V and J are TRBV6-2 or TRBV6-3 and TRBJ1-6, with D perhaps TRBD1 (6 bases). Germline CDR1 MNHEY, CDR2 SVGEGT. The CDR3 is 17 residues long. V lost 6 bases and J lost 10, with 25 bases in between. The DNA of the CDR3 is TGTGCCAGCAGCCCCTACCAGTACAGGGAACGGCGGTCACCCCTCCACTTT. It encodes CASSPYQYRERRSPLHF.

The CDR3 bases are TGTGCCAGCAGCTTAGCTAGGACAGGGACTGAAGCTTTCTTT. This gives the protein CASSLARTGTEAFF. The V gene is TRBV7-9, the J gene TRBJ1-1; 8 positions match TRBD1. Germline CDR1 is SEHNR and CDR2 is FQNEAQ (reference sequence). The length of the CDR3 is 14 residues. With V trimmed by 0 bases and J by 5 bases, 2 bases remained unmatched.

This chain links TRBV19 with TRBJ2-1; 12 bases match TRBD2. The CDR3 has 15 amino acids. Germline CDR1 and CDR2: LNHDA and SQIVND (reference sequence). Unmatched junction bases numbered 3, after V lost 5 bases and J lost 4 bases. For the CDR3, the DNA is TGTGCCAGTAGTCCGACTAGCGGGGGTTACAATGAGCAGTTCTTC. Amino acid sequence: CASSPTSGGYNEQFF.